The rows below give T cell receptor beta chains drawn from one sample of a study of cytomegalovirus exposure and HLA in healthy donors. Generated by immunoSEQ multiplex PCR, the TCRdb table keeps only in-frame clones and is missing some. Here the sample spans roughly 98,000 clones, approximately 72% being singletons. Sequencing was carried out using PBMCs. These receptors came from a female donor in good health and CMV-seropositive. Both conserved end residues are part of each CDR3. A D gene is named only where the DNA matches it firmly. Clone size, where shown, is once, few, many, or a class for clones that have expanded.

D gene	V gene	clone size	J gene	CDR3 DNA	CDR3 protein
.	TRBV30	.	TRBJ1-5	TGTGCCTGGAGTACGGACACTAATCAGCCCCAGCATTTT	CAWSTDTNQPQHF
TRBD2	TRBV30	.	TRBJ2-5	TGTGCCTGGAGTGGGCTAGCGGGGGGACCCCAAGAGACCCAGTACTTC	CAWSGLAGGPQETQYF
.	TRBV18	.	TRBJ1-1	TGTGCCAGCTCACCGCCTGAACAGGTTTTGAACACTGAAGCTTTCTTT	CASSPPEQVLNTEAFF
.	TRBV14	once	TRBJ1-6	TGTGCCAGCAGTCGAGCTTGGGACACCTCTAGAAATTCACCCCTCCACTTT	CASSRAWDTSRNSPLHF
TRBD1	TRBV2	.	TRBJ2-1	TGTGCCAGCACGACAGGGTATGAGCAGTTCTTC	CASTTGYEQFF
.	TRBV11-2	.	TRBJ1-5	TGTGCCAGCAGCGCTGCACATAGCAATCAGCCCCAGCATTTT	CASSAAHSNQPQHF
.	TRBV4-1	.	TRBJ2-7	TGCGCCAGCAGCCAAGGGGCTAGCGCGGCCTACGAGCAGTACTTC	CASSQGASAAYEQYF
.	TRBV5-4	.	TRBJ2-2	TGTGCCAGCAGCTTTCCAACAGGGCTCACCGGGGAGCTGTTTTTT	CASSFPTGLTGELFF
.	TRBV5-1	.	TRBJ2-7	TGCGCCAGCAGAACGGACAACTACGAGCAGTACTTC	CASRTDNYEQYF
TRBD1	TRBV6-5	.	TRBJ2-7	TGTGCCAGCAGTCAACAGGGGTCCACCTCCTACGAGCAGTACTTC	CASSQQGSTSYEQYF
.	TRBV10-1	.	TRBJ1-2	TGCGCCAGCAGTGAGGAGATTAACTATGGCTACACCTTC	CASSEEINYGYTF
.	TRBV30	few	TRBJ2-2	TGTGCCTGGAGTGTTGGGGCCACCGGGGAGCTGTTTTTT	CAWSVGATGELFF
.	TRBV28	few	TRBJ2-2	TGTGCCAGCAGTTTTTTAAGGGGCACCGGGGAGCTGTTTTTT	CASSFLRGTGELFF
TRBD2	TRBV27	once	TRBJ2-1	TGTGCCAGCAGTTTATCGGCCGGGAGGATGAATGAGCAGTTCTTC	CASSLSAGRMNEQFF
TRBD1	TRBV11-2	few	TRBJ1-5	TGTGCCAGCAGCCGGACAGGATCGAATCAGCCCCAGCATTTT	CASSRTGSNQPQHF
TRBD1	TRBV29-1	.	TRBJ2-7	TGCAGCGTTGAAGTTGGGACAGGGGTGGGTGAGCAGTACTTC	CSVEVGTGVGEQYF
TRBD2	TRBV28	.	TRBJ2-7	TGTGCCAGCAGCCTTACCGGGAGGTTCTCCGAGCAGTACTTC	CASSLTGRFSEQYF
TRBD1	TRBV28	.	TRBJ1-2	TGTGCCAGCAGTTTTGGACAGGCTAGTCCCTATGGCTACACCTTC	CASSFGQASPYGYTF
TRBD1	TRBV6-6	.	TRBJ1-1	TGTGCCAGCAGTTACAGGGGGCGGGACACTGAAGCTTTCTTT	CASSYRGRDTEAFF
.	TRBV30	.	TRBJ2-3	TGTGCCTGGAGTGTAGGGGGAGATACGCAGTATTTT	CAWSVGGDTQYF
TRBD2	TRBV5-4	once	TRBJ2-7	TGTGCCAGCAGCTTGGCCGGGGCTAGCGGGAGCTACGAGCAGTACTTC	CASSLAGASGSYEQYF
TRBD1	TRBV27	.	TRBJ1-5	TGTGCCAGCAGTGACAGGGTGAATCAGCCCCAGCATTTT	CASSDRVNQPQHF
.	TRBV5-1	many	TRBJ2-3	TGCGCCAGCAGCCCGGAGGGGAGCACAGATACGCAGTATTTT	CASSPEGSTDTQYF
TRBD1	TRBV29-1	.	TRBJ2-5	TGCAGCGTTGAAGCTCCCGGACAGGGCCAAGAGACCCAGTACTTC	CSVEAPGQGQETQYF
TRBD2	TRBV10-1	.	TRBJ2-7	TGCGCCAGCAGCGGACTAGCGGTCTCCTACGAGCAGTACTTC	CASSGLAVSYEQYF
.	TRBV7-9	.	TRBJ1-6	TGTGCCAGCAGCCCTAATTCTGATTCACCCCTCCACTTT	CASSPNSDSPLHF
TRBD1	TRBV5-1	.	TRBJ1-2	TGCGCCAGCAGCTTGGGCCGACAGGGAGCTGGCTACACCTTC	CASSLGRQGAGYTF
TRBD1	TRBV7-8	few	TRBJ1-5	TGTGCCAGCAGCTTAGATGGTACAGGGGATCAGCCCCAGCATTTT	CASSLDGTGDQPQHF
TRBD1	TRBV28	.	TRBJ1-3	TGTGCCAGCAGTTCCAGACAGGGGGCTGGAAACACCATATATTTT	CASSSRQGAGNTIYF
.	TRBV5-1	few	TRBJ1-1	TGCGCCAGCAGCTCCAGGACAAAGAACACTGAAGCTTTCTTT	CASSSRTKNTEAFF
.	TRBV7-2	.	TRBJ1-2	TGTGCCAGCAGCTCTATAGGGGCGGCCAACTATGGCTACACCTTC	CASSSIGAANYGYTF
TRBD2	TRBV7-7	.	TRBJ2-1	TGTGCTAGCAGCTACTTAGCGGGAGGAGGAAATGAGCAGTTCTTC	CASSYLAGGGNEQFF
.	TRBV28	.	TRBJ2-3	TGTGCCAGCAGTTCCCCCGTAGTCACAGATACGCAGTATTTT	CASSSPVVTDTQYF